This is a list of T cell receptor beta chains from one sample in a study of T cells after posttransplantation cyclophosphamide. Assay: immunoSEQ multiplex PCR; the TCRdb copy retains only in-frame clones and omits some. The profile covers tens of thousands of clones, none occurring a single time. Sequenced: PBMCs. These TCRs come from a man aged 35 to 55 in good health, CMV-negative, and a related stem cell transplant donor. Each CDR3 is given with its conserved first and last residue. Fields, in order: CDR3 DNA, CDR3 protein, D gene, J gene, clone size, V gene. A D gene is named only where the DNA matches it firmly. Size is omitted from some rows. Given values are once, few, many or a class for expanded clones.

DNA: TGCGCCAGCAGCCTACAGGGGGCGGAGACCCAGTACTTC
CDR3: CASSLQGAETQYF
D: TRBD1
J: TRBJ2-5
size: few
V: TRBV4-1

DNA: TGTGCCAGTAGTATAGATCGGACAAGCACAGATACGCAGTATTTT
CDR3: CASSIDRTSTDTQYF
D: -
J: TRBJ2-3
size: many
V: TRBV19

DNA: TGTGCCAGCAGCCAATTGGTCGGTTTAAATGAAAAACTGTTTTTT
CDR3: CASSQLVGLNEKLFF
D: -
J: TRBJ1-4
size: many
V: TRBV4-2

DNA: TGTGCCAGCAGTTCGGGACTAGCGGGGGGGCCCGGTACGCAGTATTTT
CDR3: CASSSGLAGGPGTQYF
D: TRBD2
J: TRBJ2-3
size: many
V: TRBV6-5

DNA: TGTGCCATCAGTGTTCAAGCGGGAGTTGGCACCGGGGAGCTGTTTTTT
CDR3: CAISVQAGVGTGELFF
D: TRBD2
J: TRBJ2-2
size: many
V: TRBV10-3

DNA: TGTGCCAGCAGCTTACTGCCTGGGAGCACCGGGGAGCTGTTTTTT
CDR3: CASSLLPGSTGELFF
D: -
J: TRBJ2-2
size: many
V: TRBV7-7

DNA: TGTGCCAGCAGCTTAAAACTAAGGGGCAATTCACCCCTCCACTTT
CDR3: CASSLKLRGNSPLHF
D: -
J: TRBJ1-6
size: many
V: TRBV7-2

DNA: TGTGCCAGCAGCTCGGGACTGAACACCGGGGAGCTGTTTTTT
CDR3: CASSSGLNTGELFF
D: -
J: TRBJ2-2
size: many
V: TRBV7-3

DNA: TGTGCCAGCAGGGGGGACAGGGCGGATGGCTACACCTTC
CDR3: CASRGDRADGYTF
D: TRBD1
J: TRBJ1-2
size: many
V: TRBV7-9

DNA: TGTGCCAGTAGCCCGAGGCCCGACGGAAAAAACATTCAGTACTTC
CDR3: CASSPRPDGKNIQYF
D: -
J: TRBJ2-4
size: many
V: TRBV19

DNA: TGTGCCAGCAGCTTCAGACTAGCGGGAGCAGATACGCAGTATTTT
CDR3: CASSFRLAGADTQYF
D: TRBD2
J: TRBJ2-3
size: many
V: TRBV11-3

DNA: TGTGCCAGCACCCTGGAAGGGGGCGCGAGCTATGGCTACACCTTC
CDR3: CASTLEGGASYGYTF
D: TRBD1
J: TRBJ1-2
size: few
V: TRBV2

DNA: TGTGCCAGCAGCTTGGGGGACAGAGCTAACTATGGCTACACCTTC
CDR3: CASSLGDRANYGYTF
D: TRBD1
J: TRBJ1-2
size: many
V: TRBV5-4

DNA: TGTGCCAGCAGCGACCGACAGGGGGCGCCGGCCGGGGAGCTGTTTTTT
CDR3: CASSDRQGAPAGELFF
D: TRBD1
J: TRBJ2-2
size: -
V: TRBV7-9

DNA: TGTGCTAGTGGTTTGGATAACAGGGTGGAAGCTTTCTTT
CDR3: CASGLDNRVEAFF
D: -
J: TRBJ1-1
size: many
V: TRBV12-5

DNA: TGTGCCAGCAGCTCACCTAGGGGACAGGGGTTAAGCGAGCAGTTCTTC
CDR3: CASSSPRGQGLSEQFF
D: TRBD1
J: TRBJ2-1
size: few
V: TRBV7-6

DNA: TGTGCCACCAGCGGTCGGGTGGGACTAGGAGGCACAGATACGCAGTATTTT
CDR3: CATSGRVGLGGTDTQYF
D: TRBD2
J: TRBJ2-3
size: few
V: TRBV15

DNA: TGCGCCAGCAGCCCGGGACTAGCGAGTAGGGATGAGCAGTTCTTC
CDR3: CASSPGLASRDEQFF
D: TRBD2
J: TRBJ2-1
size: few
V: TRBV5-1

DNA: TGTGCCAGCAGCCCTACTCTGAGGTCCCCAGATACGCAGTATTTT
CDR3: CASSPTLRSPDTQYF
D: -
J: TRBJ2-3
size: many
V: TRBV7-3

DNA: TGTGCCAGCAGTTACATGACAGGGACGGATAATTCACCCCTCCACTTT
CDR3: CASSYMTGTDNSPLHF
D: TRBD1
J: TRBJ1-6
size: many
V: TRBV6-5

DNA: TGCAGCGTTAACCGACAGGGTGCAGATACGCAGTATTTT
CDR3: CSVNRQGADTQYF
D: TRBD1
J: TRBJ2-3
size: many
V: TRBV29-1

DNA: TGTGCCAGAACGGCCCCCCAGGGGTTCTATAATTCACCCCTCCACTTT
CDR3: CARTAPQGFYNSPLHF
D: -
J: TRBJ1-6
size: many
V: TRBV5-3

DNA: TGTGCCAGCAGCTTAGGTCAGGGCTCCTATAATTCACCCCTCCACTTT
CDR3: CASSLGQGSYNSPLHF
D: -
J: TRBJ1-6
size: few
V: TRBV7-2

DNA: TGTGCCAGCAGTGAATCTTCGGGTACTAATGAAAAACTGTTTTTT
CDR3: CASSESSGTNEKLFF
D: -
J: TRBJ1-4
size: -
V: TRBV25-1

DNA: TGTGCCAGCAGCCTGCCCCAGGGGTCTCTGAACACTGAAGCTTTCTTT
CDR3: CASSLPQGSLNTEAFF
D: -
J: TRBJ1-1
size: many
V: TRBV5-5

DNA: TGTGCCAGCAGCCCACCCCGCTCAGACCGCGGGTTCTTC
CDR3: CASSPPRSDRGFF
D: -
J: TRBJ2-1
size: -
V: TRBV7-8

DNA: TGTGCCAGCAGTGATCCGACTAGCGGGAACTACAATGAGCAGTTCTTC
CDR3: CASSDPTSGNYNEQFF
D: TRBD2
J: TRBJ2-1
size: many
V: TRBV25-1

DNA: TGTGCCAGCTCATCCGAGACAGGGTTGCGCACTGAAGCTTTCTTT
CDR3: CASSSETGLRTEAFF
D: TRBD1
J: TRBJ1-1
size: many
V: TRBV18

DNA: TGTGCCAGCAGCCAAGATCCAAGAGCAGATACGCAGTATTTT
CDR3: CASSQDPRADTQYF
D: -
J: TRBJ2-3
size: many
V: TRBV4-2

DNA: TGTGCCTGGAGTTACAGGACAGGGATTCTCGCGGGCAAAAACATTCAGTACTTC
CDR3: CAWSYRTGILAGKNIQYF
D: TRBD1
J: TRBJ2-4
size: many
V: TRBV30

DNA: TGCGCCAGCAGCGCTAGCGGGAGTACCGGGGAGCTGTTTTTT
CDR3: CASSASGSTGELFF
D: TRBD2
J: TRBJ2-2
size: many
V: TRBV5-1

DNA: TGTGCCAGCAGCCAACAGGGGATTGCAACTAATGAAAAACTGTTTTTT
CDR3: CASSQQGIATNEKLFF
D: TRBD1
J: TRBJ1-4
size: many
V: TRBV7-9

DNA: TGTGCCAGCAGCTTGGCGACAGACGGGGGGGATACGCAGTATTTT
CDR3: CASSLATDGGDTQYF
D: TRBD2
J: TRBJ2-3
size: many
V: TRBV5-4

DNA: TGTGCCAGCAGCAACTCACAGGGGGCGCGAACTGAAGCTTTCTTT
CDR3: CASSNSQGARTEAFF
D: TRBD1
J: TRBJ1-1
size: many
V: TRBV11-1

DNA: TGCGCCAGCAGCCAAGATCTGGCAGGGGGCGTCTATGGCTACACCTTC
CDR3: CASSQDLAGGVYGYTF
D: TRBD1
J: TRBJ1-2
size: many
V: TRBV4-1

DNA: TGTGCCAGTAGTATTCCCCCGCCAACGAGAGTTTATGGCTACACCTTC
CDR3: CASSIPPPTRVYGYTF
D: -
J: TRBJ1-2
size: many
V: TRBV19

DNA: TGTGCCAGTAGTGTCTCTAGCGGGGCCTACACCGGGGAGCTGTTTTTT
CDR3: CASSVSSGAYTGELFF
D: TRBD2
J: TRBJ2-2
size: many
V: TRBV19

DNA: TGTGCCATCAGGGGCACGACAGGACGCTCTGGAAACACCATATATTTT
CDR3: CAIRGTTGRSGNTIYF
D: -
J: TRBJ1-3
size: many
V: TRBV10-3

DNA: TGTGCCAGCAGTGAAAGCTACAGAAGATCACCCCTCCACTTT
CDR3: CASSESYRRSPLHF
D: -
J: TRBJ1-6
size: many
V: TRBV6-1

DNA: TGTGTCTGGAGCGCCCATGTCCTTAGGGGGCTGGACACTGAAGCTTTCTTT
CDR3: CVWSAHVLRGLDTEAFF
D: TRBD1
J: TRBJ1-1
size: -
V: TRBV30

DNA: TGTGCCAGTTACGGGACAGGGGGATCCGGTGAGCAGTTCTTC
CDR3: CASYGTGGSGEQFF
D: TRBD1
J: TRBJ2-1
size: many
V: TRBV6-5

DNA: TGTGCCAGTAGAGATAGCGGAGTTCGAGTGAAGCAGTTCTTC
CDR3: CASRDSGVRVKQFF
D: -
J: TRBJ2-1
size: few
V: TRBV19

DNA: TGTGCCAGCAGCTTAATGCCGGGAGCGGCCAATGAGCAGTTCTTC
CDR3: CASSLMPGAANEQFF
D: -
J: TRBJ2-1
size: many
V: TRBV7-2

DNA: TGTGCCAGCAGGGGCCGACAGTCTAATGAAAAACTGTTTTTT
CDR3: CASRGRQSNEKLFF
D: -
J: TRBJ1-4
size: many
V: TRBV11-2

DNA: TGTGCCAGCAGCTCCCCAACCGACAGGGACTTGAGCGGGGCCAACGTCCTGACTTTC
CDR3: CASSSPTDRDLSGANVLTF
D: -
J: TRBJ2-6
size: many
V: TRBV7-9

DNA: TGTGCCAGCAGCAACCTTGTTACTAGCGGGGGAGGAGAGACCCAGTACTTC
CDR3: CASSNLVTSGGGETQYF
D: TRBD2
J: TRBJ2-5
size: many
V: TRBV7-9

DNA: TGTGCCAGCAGCTTACGGGGGGGAAGTGGAACTGAAGCTTTCTTT
CDR3: CASSLRGGSGTEAFF
D: -
J: TRBJ1-1
size: many
V: TRBV7-9

DNA: TGTGCCAGCAGCTCGAACAGGGTCGCCTACGAGCAGTACTTC
CDR3: CASSSNRVAYEQYF
D: -
J: TRBJ2-7
size: many
V: TRBV7-2

DNA: TGTGCCAGCAGCCGCGAGTCCGGGAGCAATCAGCCCCAGCATTTT
CDR3: CASSRESGSNQPQHF
D: -
J: TRBJ1-5
size: many
V: TRBV2

DNA: TGTGCCAGTAGTTGGGACAGTAAACCTGAAGCTTTCTTT
CDR3: CASSWDSKPEAFF
D: TRBD1
J: TRBJ1-1
size: many
V: TRBV19